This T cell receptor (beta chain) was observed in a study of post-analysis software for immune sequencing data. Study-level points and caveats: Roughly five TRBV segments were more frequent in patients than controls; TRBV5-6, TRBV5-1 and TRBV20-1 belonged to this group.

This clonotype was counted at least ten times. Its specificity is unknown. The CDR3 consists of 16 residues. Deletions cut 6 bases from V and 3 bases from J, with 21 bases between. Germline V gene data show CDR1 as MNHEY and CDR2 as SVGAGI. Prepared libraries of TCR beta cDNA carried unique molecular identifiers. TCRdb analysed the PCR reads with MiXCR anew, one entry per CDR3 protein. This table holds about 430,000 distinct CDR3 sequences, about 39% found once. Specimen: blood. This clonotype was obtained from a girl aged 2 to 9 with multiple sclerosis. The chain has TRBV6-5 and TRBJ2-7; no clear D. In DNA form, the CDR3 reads TGTGCCAGCAGCCTCCGGTCCCCGTCCAGCCACTACGAGCAGTACTTC. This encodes CASSLRSPSSHYEQYF.